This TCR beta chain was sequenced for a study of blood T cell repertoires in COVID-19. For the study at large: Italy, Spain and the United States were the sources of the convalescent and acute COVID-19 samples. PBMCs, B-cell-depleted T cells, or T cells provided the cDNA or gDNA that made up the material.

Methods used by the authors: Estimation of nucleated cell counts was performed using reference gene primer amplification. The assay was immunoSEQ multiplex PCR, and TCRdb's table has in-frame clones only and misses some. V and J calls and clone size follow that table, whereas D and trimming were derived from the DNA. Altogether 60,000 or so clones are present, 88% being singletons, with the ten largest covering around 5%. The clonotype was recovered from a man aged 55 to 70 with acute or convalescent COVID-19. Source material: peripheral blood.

DNA for the CDR3: TGTGCCAGCAGCTTAGACAGGGGTTCCTACGAGCAGTACTTC. It is translated as CASSLDRGSYEQYF. V and J are TRBV7-8 and TRBJ2-7, with 7 nucleotides matching TRBD1. The CDR3 length is 14 residues. The germline V gene has CDR1 SGHVS and CDR2 FQNEAQ. V dropped 1 base and J dropped 1; count of bases not matched to a gene: 1. Filled out from reference TRBV7-8 and TRBJ2-7, the complete variable domain reads GAGVSQSPRYKVAKRGQDVALRCDPISGHVSLFWYQQALGQGPEFLTYFQNEAQLDKSGLPSDRFFAERPEGSVSTLKIQRTQQEDSAVYLCASSLDRGSYEQYFGPGTRLTVT.